Below are 16 T cell receptor beta chains sequenced from a single sample in a study of blood T cell repertoires in COVID-19. Clones were sequenced by immunoSEQ multiplex PCR, and TCRdb holds only the in-frame ones, with some missing. The data hold some 160,000 clones, with about 85% observed a single time. The sequencing sample was made of PBMCs or T cells enriched from blood (not recorded which). The source is a woman aged 45-65 years who had recovered from COVID-19.

This clone was seen a few times. The chain carries TRBV10-3 and TRBJ1-5, with D possibly matching TRBD1 (5 bases). V was cut by 10 bases and J by 4 bases, with 14 bases left in between. CDR1 and CDR2 from the germline V gene are ENHRY and SYGVKD. The length of the CDR3 is 13 residues. The CDR3 nucleotides read TGTGCCAGCTCGGACATCGTTAATCAGCCCCAGCATTTT. Translating gives CASSDIVNQPQHF.

The chain recombines TRBV6-5 with TRBJ2-3, with TRBD2 identical over 11 bases. CDR3 size: 14 residues. The V segment lost 4 bases and the J segment 7 bases; nucleotides outside the gene matches: 4. Looked up from germline, CDR1 is MNHEY and CDR2 is SVGAGI. The CDR3: CASSWGLAAHTQYF. CDR3 DNA: TGTGCCAGCAGTTGGGGACTAGCGGCCCATACGCAGTATTTT.

This rearrangement joins TRBV2 to TRBJ1-4; the D gene is possibly TRBD1 (6 bases). V lost 10 bases and J 5 bases, leaving 11 bases between the germline ends. In germline, CDR1 is SNHLY, CDR2 FYNNEI. This CDR3 contains 12 residues. The CDR3 here is CATQGSNEKLFF. Here the CDR3 DNA reads TGTGCCACCCAGGGGAGCAATGAAAAACTGTTTTTT.

The chain links TRBV5-5 to TRBJ1-1; TRBD1 is a possible D gene (5 bases). Germline CDR1 and CDR2: SGHKS and YYEKEE (reference sequence). This CDR3 comprises 13 residues. Deletions cut 3 bases from V and 5 bases from J, with 11 bases between. DNA of the CDR3: TGTGCCAGCAGCTCAGGGCCGGAGACTGAAGCTTTCTTT. Translating it yields CASSSGPETEAFF. Together with reference TRBV5-5 and TRBJ1-1, the CDR3 gives the full variable domain: DAGVTQSPTHLIKTRGQQVTLRCSPISGHKSVSWYQQVLGQGPQFIFQYYEKEERGRGNFPDRFSARQFPNYSSELNVNALLLGDSALYLCASSSGPETEAFFGQGTRLTVV.

This clone was recorded once. This chain links TRBV3-1 (or the pseudogene TRBV3-2) with TRBJ2-1; the D gene is possibly TRBD2 (5 bases). Trimming removed 3 bases from V and 1 base from J, with 10 bases in between. CDR1 and CDR2 from the germline V gene are LGHDT and YNNKEL (reference sequence). The CDR3 extends over 15 amino acids. This CDR3 is CASSQRVRSYNEQFF. The CDR3 bases are TGTGCCAGCAGCCAGAGGGTACGGTCCTACAATGAGCAGTTCTTC.

V usage is TRBV18 and J usage is TRBJ2-5; 7 nucleotides agree with TRBD2. V lost 5 bases and J lost 1; bases outside the gene matches: 4. Germline-derived CDR1 and CDR2 are KGHSH and LQKENI. The CDR3 sequence is 14 residues long. In DNA form, the CDR3 reads TGTGCCAGCTCAACACTAGCGTCCCAAGAGACCCAGTACTTC. As protein: CASSTLASQETQYF.

This clone showed up just a few times. This rearrangement joins TRBV11-2 to TRBJ2-1; tentative D call: TRBD2 (5 bases). CDR3 length: 15 amino acids. Per germline, CDR1 SGHAT and CDR2 FQNNGV. Trimming pared 1 base from V and 7 bases from J, leaving 14 bases between. This chain's CDR3 is CASSLVPLSVNEQFF. CDR3 DNA: TGTGCCAGCAGCTTAGTCCCCCTTAGCGTGAATGAGCAGTTCTTC.

The chain is built from TRBV4-1 and TRBJ1-1; 8 nucleotides agree with TRBD1. CDR1 and CDR2 from the germline V gene are MGHRA and YSYEKL. The V segment lost 4 bases and the J segment 1 base; nucleotides outside the gene matches: 8. The CDR3 is 16 residues long. CDR3 sequence (DNA): TGCGCCAGCAGCCCTGGGCCCGGGACAGGGAACACTGAAGCTTTCTTT. Its translation: CASSPGPGTGNTEAFF.

The chain carries TRBV5-6 and TRBJ2-1, with 7 bases that match TRBD2. Trimming at V came to 2 bases and at J to 2 bases, leaving 4 bases not matched to a gene. The germline gives CDR1 SGHDT, CDR2 YYEEEE. CDR3 length equals 15 residues. The chain's CDR3 is CASSFRGRAYNEQFF. As DNA, the CDR3 is TGTGCCAGCAGCTTCCGTGGGAGGGCCTACAATGAGCAGTTCTTC.

The chain recombines TRBV5-4 with TRBJ2-1; 7 bases fit TRBD1. CDR3 length: 16 amino acids. Germline V gene data show CDR1 as SGHNT and CDR2 as YYREEE (reference sequence). With V trimmed by 0 bases and J by 2 bases, 5 bases remained unmatched. The CDR3 sequence is CASSLEGAQAYNEQFF. The CDR3 nucleotides are TGTGCCAGCAGCTTGGAGGGGGCGCAGGCCTACAATGAGCAGTTCTTC.

The V gene is TRBV7-2, the J gene TRBJ1-1; weak D call: TRBD1 (6 bases). This CDR3 is 14 amino acids long. Trimming took 5 bases from V and 5 from J, leaving 15 bases between them. Germline CDR1 is SGHTA and CDR2 is FQGNSA. For the CDR3, the DNA is TGTGCCAGCAGCGAACAGGGTATTAGGACTGAAGCTTTCTTT. It is translated as CASSEQGIRTEAFF.

V is TRBV18 and J is TRBJ1-2, with a weak D call TRBD1 (5 bases). Trimming took 5 bases from V and 3 from J, leaving 13 bases between them. Germline V gene lookup returns CDR1 KGHSH and CDR2 LQKENI. CDR3 length: 14 amino acids. CDR3 DNA sequence: TGTGCCAGCTCAATCGCTTCGGGGGACTATGGCTACACCTTC. The encoded protein is CASSIASGDYGYTF.

V gene TRBV18 combines with J gene TRBJ1-1; a possible D gene is TRBD1 (5 bases). Between the trimmed V and J ends, which lost 3 bases and 6 bases, there was a span of 23 bases. The germline V gene encodes CDR1 KGHSH and CDR2 LQKENI. This CDR3 has 17 residues. CDR3 sequence: CASSPVSNNRPTAEAFF. In DNA form, the CDR3 reads TGTGCCAGCTCACCGGTTTCAAACAACAGGCCAACGGCTGAAGCTTTCTTT. Drawing the rest from reference TRBV18 and TRBJ1-1, the complete variable domain is NAGVMQNPRHLVRRRGQEARLRCSPMKGHSHVYWYRQLPEEGLKFMVYLQKENIIDESGMPKERFSAEFPKEGPSILRIQQVVRGDSAAYFCASSPVSNNRPTAEAFFGQGTRLTVV.

CDR3 sequence reads: CASSVPTNTEAFF. In DNA form, the CDR3 reads TGTGCCAGCAGCGTACCTACCAACACTGAAGCTTTCTTT. The chain links TRBV7-9 to TRBJ1-1; no clear D. Per the germline V gene, CDR1 is SEHNR and CDR2 is FQNEAQ (reference sequence). The CDR3 consists of 13 residues. Trimming took off 5 bases at V and 2 bases at J, with 9 bases between the two ends.

The gene calls are TRBV19 and TRBJ1-5; the match to TRBD1 covers 7 bases. V shed 3 bases and J 1 base; nucleotides not matched to a gene: 3. The CDR3 is 15 residues long. In germline, CDR1 is LNHDA, CDR2 SQIVND (reference sequence). The CDR3 here is CASSMGTASNQPQHF. As DNA, the CDR3 is TGTGCCAGTAGTATGGGGACAGCCAGCAATCAGCCCCAGCATTTT.

The V and J genes are TRBV4-2 and TRBJ2-1; D gene ambiguous. The germline V gene has CDR1 LGHNA and CDR2 YNFKEQ. Trimming took off 4 bases at V and 5 bases at J, with 18 bases between the two ends. The CDR3 has 16 amino acids. The CDR3 reads CASSPDAAEPNNEQFF. In nucleotides, the CDR3 is TGTGCCAGCAGCCCAGACGCGGCGGAACCAAACAATGAGCAGTTCTTC.